A selection of T cell receptor beta chains follows, all from one sample in a study of cytomegalovirus exposure and HLA in healthy donors. The protocol was immunoSEQ multiplex PCR, while the TCRdb copy is restricted to in-frame clones and leaves out a portion. The table shows 250,000 to 300,000 clones, with about 86% occurring only once. Material: PBMCs. These receptor sequences come from a woman aged 18-29 years in good health and CMV-seronegative. CDR3s include the opening cysteine and the closing phenylalanine or tryptophan. D genes are given only for firm matches.

TRBV7-8	TRBD1	TRBJ2-7	CASSGLRQGTYEQYF	TGTGCCAGCAGCGGACTAAGACAGGGGACCTACGAGCAGTACTTC
TRBV6-6	-	TRBJ1-1	CASSVNTEAFF	TGTGCCAGCAGTGTAAACACTGAAGCTTTCTTT
TRBV7-3	TRBD2	TRBJ2-1	CASRGTSRAGEQFF	TGTGCCAGCAGAGGGACTAGTAGGGCGGGTGAGCAGTTCTTC
TRBV27	TRBD1	TRBJ1-1	CASSPWDREMNTEAFF	TGTGCCAGCAGTCCCTGGGACAGGGAGATGAACACTGAAGCTTTCTTT
TRBV27	TRBD1	TRBJ1-2	CASRRTGGGYTF	TGTGCCAGCAGGAGGACAGGGGGCGGCTACACCTTC
TRBV5-4	-	TRBJ1-2	CASSPRGNYGYTF	TGTGCCAGCAGCCCCAGGGGTAACTATGGCTACACCTTC
TRBV5-6	TRBD2	TRBJ2-1	CASSLGGPGTIYNEQFF	TGTGCCAGCAGCCTGGGGGGTCCCGGGACTATTTACAATGAGCAGTTCTTC
TRBV23-1	-	TRBJ1-5	CASSPVDQGNQPQHF	TGCGCCAGCAGTCCCGTTGACCAGGGAAATCAGCCCCAGCATTTT
TRBV5-1	TRBD1	TRBJ2-7	CASRHGTAVSYEQYF	TGCGCCAGCAGGCACGGGACAGCGGTCTCCTACGAGCAGTACTTC
TRBV7-2	TRBD1	TRBJ2-7	CASSHRGSYEQYF	TGTGCCAGCAGCCACAGGGGTTCCTACGAGCAGTACTTC
TRBV19	-	TRBJ2-7	CASSKAAQGGYEQYF	TGTGCCAGTAGTAAGGCGGCGCAGGGGGGCTACGAGCAGTACTTC
TRBV7-7	-	TRBJ2-7	CASSSRDSRYF	TGTGCCAGCAGCTCCCGGGACTCGAGGTACTTC